These 19 T cell receptor beta chains share one sample of origin, sequenced in a study of post-analysis software for immune sequencing data. Study-wide results and limits: There were a handful of TRBV segments more frequent in patients than controls, and TRBV5-6, TRBV5-1 and TRBV20-1 were among them.

Presence of unique molecular identifiers characterized the TCR beta cDNA libraries. TCRdb independently ran MiXCR on the PCR reads; one entry per CDR3 protein. This sample has 450,000 or so distinct CDR3 sequences, with approximately 45% found just once. Their specific antigens are unknown. What was sequenced was blood. These TCRs come from a girl aged 5 to 17 with multiple sclerosis.

The chain is built from TRBV6-4 and TRBJ2-1, with 11 bases that match TRBD2. With 6 bases clipped from V and 6 bases from J, the junction kept 7 bases outside the gene matches. The CDR3 consists of 15 residues. Germline V lookup: CDR1 MRHNA, CDR2 SNTAGT. In DNA form, the CDR3 reads TGTGCCAGCAGCGTACTAGCGGGAGACTTCAATGAGCAGTTCTTC. It encodes CASSVLAGDFNEQFF.

The V call is TRBV9, the J call TRBJ1-6; D is unclear. Germline V gene data show CDR1 as SGDLS and CDR2 as YYNGEE. CDR3 length: 13 amino acids. Trimming removed 0 bases from V and 10 bases from J, with 8 bases in between. CDR3: CASSVDGMSPLHF. In DNA, the CDR3 is TGTGCCAGCAGCGTAGATGGGATGTCACCCCTCCACTTT.

This clonotype was observed a handful of times. The chain is built from TRBV12-3 or TRBV12-4 and TRBJ2-1, with 11 bases aligning to TRBD2. V lost 0 bases to trimming and J lost 7 bases; unmatched junction nucleotides: 8. The CDR3 extends over 17 amino acids. The CDR3 nucleotides are TGTGCCAGCAGTTTAGCTAGCGGGAGGGCCACAGTAAATGAGCAGTTCTTC. It translates to CASSLASGRATVNEQFF.

This clonotype was picked up a small number of times. The rearrangement joins TRBV10-3 to TRBJ1-1, with 7 bases identical to TRBD1. The CDR3 totals 17 residues. Losses at the gene ends were 3 bases for V and 4 bases for J; bases not matched to a gene: 14. The germline V gene has CDR1 ENHRY and CDR2 SYGVKD. The CDR3 sequence is CAISEMVGSGGITEAFF. The CDR3, as DNA: TGTGCCATCAGTGAAATGGTAGGGTCAGGGGGTATCACTGAAGCTTTCTTT.

There are a few counts of this clonotype. The gene calls are TRBV28 and TRBJ2-1, with D possibly being TRBD1 (6 bases). The ends were cut back, 6 bases at V and 7 bases at J, with 13 bases in the middle. Germline lookup yields CDR1 MDHEN and CDR2 SYDVKM. The CDR3 length is 13 residues. The CDR3 DNA is TGTGCCAGCAGCTGGGGCAGGGGAAATGAGCAGTTCTTC. It is translated as CASSWGRGNEQFF.

This chain joins TRBV7-9 and TRBJ1-4; tentative D call: TRBD1 (5 bases). The CDR3 is 15 residues long. CDR1 and CDR2 from the germline V gene are SEHNR and FQNEAQ (reference sequence). Trimming took 2 bases from V and 6 from J, leaving 13 bases between them. CDR3 DNA: TGTGCCAGCAGCTTAATTGACGGGGGAGATGAAAAACTGTTTTTT. It translates to CASSLIDGGDEKLFF.

The chain recombines TRBV11-2 with TRBJ2-1; the D gene is possibly TRBD1 (5 bases). The CDR3 runs 14 residues. Germline V lookup: CDR1 SGHAT, CDR2 FQNNGV. V lost 3 bases and J lost 3, with 9 bases in between. The DNA for the CDR3 is TGTGCCAGCAGCTTCAGACAGCTCTACAATGAGCAGTTCTTC. Translation: CASSFRQLYNEQFF.

The rearrangement uses TRBV28 and TRBJ2-4; the D gene is possibly TRBD2 (6 bases). The DNA end is more similar to TRBJ2-7, so the J call may be wrong. Germline lookup yields CDR1 MDHEN and CDR2 SYDVKM. The length of the CDR3 is 13 residues. CDR3 residues: CASSETRRYEQYF. The CDR3 DNA reads TGTGCCAGCAGTGAGACTAGGCGTTACGAGCAGTACTTC.

The chain carries TRBV5-1 and TRBJ2-3, with D hard to call. The germline gives CDR1 SGHRS, CDR2 YFSETQ. V was cut by 0 bases and J by 0 bases, with 11 bases left in between. The CDR3 is 16 amino acids. CDR3 bases: TGCGCCAGCAGCTTGGAAGCTTTCTCTAGCACAGATACGCAGTATTTT. As protein: CASSLEAFSSTDTQYF.

The chain has TRBV6-5 and TRBJ2-1; D tentatively fits TRBD1 or TRBD2 (6 bases each). The CDR3 totals 16 residues. Looked up from germline, CDR1 is MNHEY and CDR2 is SVGAGI. V was cut by 6 bases and J by 0 bases, with 15 bases left in between. The CDR3 here is CASSSAGGTSYNEQFF. CDR3 DNA sequence: TGTGCCAGCAGCTCCGCCGGGGGCACCTCCTACAATGAGCAGTTCTTC.

This clonotype appeared a few times. This chain links TRBV7-9 with TRBJ2-7; D unresolved. Trimming removed 1 base from V and 3 bases from J, with 10 bases in between. CDR1 is SEHNR, CDR2 FQNEAQ, per germline (reference sequence). The CDR3 covers 14 residues. The CDR3, as DNA: TGTGCCAGCAGCTTAGTTAATGGGGACTACGAGCAGTACTTC. As protein: CASSLVNGDYEQYF.

The V gene is TRBV6-5, the J gene TRBJ2-7, with D perhaps TRBD1 (6 bases). The germline V gene has CDR1 MNHEY and CDR2 SVGAGI. V dropped 6 bases and J dropped 2 bases, with 17 bases sitting between them. CDR3 length: 15 amino acids. The CDR3: CASSGNRVGTYEQYF. CDR3 sequence (DNA): TGTGCCAGCAGCGGGAACAGGGTAGGGACCTACGAGCAGTACTTC.

A few counts support this clonotype. The rearrangement links TRBV7-2 to TRBJ1-2; D gene unclear. V was clipped by 4 bases and J by 10 bases, with 16 bases between them. Germline V gene sequence: CDR1 SGHTA, CDR2 FQGNSA. The CDR3 is 13 amino acids. CDR3 in amino acids: CASSSTTLGDYTF. The CDR3 coding sequence is TGTGCCAGCAGCTCCACTACTCTTGGGGACTACACCTTC.

The chain is built from TRBV2 and TRBJ2-1; TRBD2 aligns across 13 bases. Germline CDR1 is SNHLY and CDR2 is FYNNEI. V shed 6 bases, J shed 9 bases, and the junction held 11 bases outside the gene matches. This CDR3 comprises 16 residues. The CDR3 DNA reads as TGTGCCAGCAGAAAGGGACTAGCGGGACCAACAAGTGAGCAGTTCTTC. Its protein is CASRKGLAGPTSEQFF.

This sequence joins TRBV7-2 and TRBJ1-2; possibly TRBD1 for D (5 bases). This CDR3 is built from 13 residues. From germline, CDR1 is SGHTA and CDR2 FQGNSA. The germline V and J ends were trimmed by 1 base and 7 bases, with 10 bases remaining between them. CDR3 nucleotides: TGTGCCAGCAGCTTAGGAGGGGCTGGTGGCTACACCTTC. Translated, it gives CASSLGGAGGYTF.

The table lists this clonotype with a few counts. V gene TRBV4-3 combines with J gene TRBJ2-4, with D possibly TRBD1 on 6 matching bases. CDR1 is LGHNA, CDR2 YSLEER, per germline. The V and J ends lost 0 bases and 8 bases respectively, with 17 bases between them. The CDR3 has 16 amino acids. The CDR3 is CASSQDEDSMKDIQYF. CDR3 nucleotide sequence: TGCGCCAGCAGCCAAGATGAGGACAGTATGAAGGACATTCAGTACTTC.

This rearrangement joins TRBV29-1 to TRBJ2-2; D gene unclear. V lost 1 base, J lost 2 bases, and 8 bases lay in between. There are 14 residues in the CDR3. Germline V CDR1 and CDR2: SQVTM, ANQGSEA. The CDR3 sequence: CSVEVISNTGELFF. CDR3 coding DNA: TGCAGCGTTGAAGTAATATCCAACACCGGGGAGCTGTTTTTT.

This chain connects TRBV11-3 to TRBJ2-3; D is possibly TRBD1 (5 bases). CDR1 and CDR2 (germline): SGHNT, YENEEA. The CDR3 is 15 amino acids. The germline V and J ends were trimmed by 3 bases and 2 bases, with 12 bases remaining between them. The CDR3 sequence is CASSFSGNPTDTQYF. The CDR3 DNA reads as TGTGCCAGCAGCTTTTCAGGGAATCCCACAGATACGCAGTATTTT. The whole variable domain, filled in from reference TRBV11-3 and TRBJ2-3, reads EAGVVQSPRYKIIEKKQPVAFWCNPISGHNTLYWYLQNLGQGPELLIRYENEEAVDDSQLPKDRFSAERLKGVDSTLKIQPAELGDSAVYLCASSFSGNPTDTQYFGPGTRLTVL.

This clonotype has only one observation. Just one base apart from a much larger clone, this may be a read error. V is TRBV20-1 and J is TRBJ1-1, with D possibly matching TRBD1 (5 bases). The CDR3 has 14 amino acids. Looked up from germline, CDR1 is DFQATT and CDR2 is SNEGSKA (reference sequence). Trimming left V 7 bases short and J 4 bases short, with 19 bases between. This CDR3 reads CSGRDGAKGTEAFF. DNA for the CDR3: TGCAGTGGACGGGACGGCGCGAAGGGCACTGAAGCTTTCTTT.